This T cell receptor (beta chain) was retrieved from a study of blood T cell repertoires in COVID-19. Study-wide background: Whether acute or convalescent, the COVID-19 samples came from the United States, Italy and Spain. PBMCs, B-cell-depleted T cells, or T cells provided the cDNA or gDNA that made up the material.

CDR3 size: 16 residues. J lost 8 bases, V lost 5 bases, and 14 bases had no gene match. Germline V gene lookup returns CDR1 SGHRS and CDR2 YFSETQ. In the authors' methods: From reference gene primer amplification, estimates of nucleated cell counts were derived. The assay was immunoSEQ multiplex PCR, and TCRdb's table has in-frame clones only and misses some. The V and J calls and clone size come from that table; D and trimming were worked out from the DNA. This table has some 130,000 clones, approximately 90% appearing once. The chain recombines TRBV5-1 with TRBJ1-4; 8 nucleotides agree with TRBD1. The TCR comes from a man aged 50-59 years with acute or convalescent COVID-19. Material: peripheral blood. In DNA form, the CDR3 reads TGCGCCAGCAGAATTTCCACCGGACAGGGCGGAGAAAAACTGTTTTTT. This encodes CASRISTGQGGEKLFF.